The entry below gives a single T cell receptor (beta chain) sequence along with its context. The target antigen is unknown. Trimming took off 5 bases at V and 0 bases at J, with 13 bases between the two ends. CDR3 length equals 15 residues. The germline V gene encodes CDR1 KGHSH and CDR2 LQKENI. This specimen belongs to a study of CD4+ T cells in melanoma. Notes on the study in general: CD8+ T cell, macrophage and B cell function reportedly correlated with neoantigen-specific CD4+ T cells. Reportedly, melanoma neoantigen-specific CD4+ T cells showed varied differentiation states.

The data were produced by immunoSEQ multiplex PCR, yet TCRdb's version contains in-frame clones alone and is incomplete. The table has approximately 9,900 clones, approximately 61% seen once; the top ten hold 16%. This TCR came from a human donor with melanoma. The sample taken for sequencing was cells from a culture (not recorded whether cultured in vitro). V is TRBV18 and J is TRBJ1-1; D is unresolved. The CDR3 spells CASSSGRGMNTEAFF. CDR3 nucleotide sequence: TGTGCCAGCTCATCCGGACGGGGAATGAACACTGAAGCTTTCTTT.